Included here is one T cell receptor beta chain sequence, with context. As yet, its antigen is unknown. Recent vaccinations or acute infections were absent in the healthy HIV-negative adult donors. Those who donated, Caucasian adults without exception, all lived in Nashville, Tennessee. The CD8 memory fraction combined CD45RO+ cells with TemRA cells (CCR7-negative CD45RA+). These data come from a study of shared clonotypes between healthy human individuals. The study, taken as a whole, reports: Non-shared clonotypes had lower generation probabilities than clonotypes shared by all four sorted-subset donors.

The protocol was immunoSEQ multiplex PCR, while the TCRdb copy is restricted to in-frame clones and leaves out a portion. The profile shows approximately 100,000 clones, just over 65% of them singletons. From germline, CDR1 is MNHEY and CDR2 SMNVEV (reference sequence). Trimming stripped 7 bases from V and 1 base from J, with 8 bases between. The CDR3 has 13 amino acids. Sequencing input: memory CD8+ T cells sorted from blood. The subset was: CD45RO+ cells pooled with CCR7-negative TemRA cells. The chain joins TRBV27 to TRBJ2-1, with D possibly TRBD1 on 6 matching bases. The sequence was obtained from a woman aged 30 to 39 in good health. In nucleotides, the CDR3 is TGTGCCAGCAACACAGGGTCCTACAATGAGCAGTTCTTC. Residues: CASNTGSYNEQFF.